This entry lists 21 T cell receptor beta chains sequenced from one sample in a study of identical twins. Via MiXCR, TCRdb re-called the 5' RACE reads, giving one row per CDR3 protein. This table has under 300,000 distinct CDR3 sequences, over 12% appearing once. Input material: memory (CD45RO+) T cells sorted from blood. These receptors all come from a woman aged 18 to 35 in good health.

The chain carries TRBV5-6 and TRBJ2-5; 11 positions agree with TRBD2. J gave up 4 bases and V 0 bases, and 8 bases lay outside the gene matches. This CDR3 spans 17 amino acids. The V gene's germline CDR1 is SGHDT and CDR2 YYEEEE. The CDR3 protein is CASSLALGTSGPETQYF. CDR3 nucleotides: TGTGCCAGCAGCTTGGCCTTAGGGACTAGCGGTCCAGAGACCCAGTACTTC.

The chain recombines TRBV7-9 with TRBJ1-4; D remains unclear. Germline CDR1 and CDR2: SEHNR and FQNEAQ (reference sequence). V lost 4 bases to trimming and J lost 5 bases, with 5 bases between them. CDR3 length equals 12 residues. CDR3 region: CASSYSNEKLFF. The CDR3 DNA reads TGTGCCAGCAGCTACTCAAATGAAAAACTGTTTTTT.

This clonotype has a count of ten or more. The V gene is TRBV9, the J gene TRBJ2-7; D may match TRBD1 or TRBD2 (5 bases each). This CDR3 region has 17 residues. V was shortened by 0 bases and J by 2 bases, with 18 bases between the two germline ends. Germline V gene sequence: CDR1 SGDLS, CDR2 YYNGEE. This CDR3 is CASSVDSMGTGTYEQYF. In nucleotides, the CDR3 is TGTGCCAGCAGCGTAGATAGTATGGGGACGGGGACCTACGAGCAGTACTTC.

The chain combines TRBV20-1 with TRBJ1-1; tentative D call: TRBD1 (6 bases). Germline CDR1 reads DFQATT; CDR2 reads SNEGSKA (reference sequence). The CDR3 extends over 11 amino acids. CDR3 in DNA: TGCAGCCCCGAGAGGGGGGTCGAAGCTTTCTTT. Translated, it gives CSPERGVEAFF.

The sample holds a few counts of this clonotype. The J gene is TRBJ1-1, the V gene TRBV11-2, with D uncertain. The CDR3 sequence is 15 residues long. CDR1 is SGHAT, CDR2 FQNNGV, per germline. Trimming took off 1 base at V and 1 base at J, with 10 bases between the two ends. The CDR3 here is CASSLVLGGNTEAFF. For the CDR3, the DNA is TGTGCCAGCAGCTTAGTATTGGGCGGGAACACTGAAGCTTTCTTT.

Only a few counts were recorded for this clonotype. This chain joins TRBV5-4 and TRBJ2-7; 8 bases align to TRBD1. CDR3 length: 14 residues. V was pared by 4 bases and J by 6 bases, with 9 bases of the junction left unmatched. CDR1 and CDR2 (germline): SGHNT, YYREEE (reference sequence). CDR3 residues: CASSAKDRDLEQYF. The CDR3 DNA follows: TGTGCCAGCAGCGCCAAGGACAGGGACCTCGAGCAGTACTTC. Complete variable domain (other parts from reference TRBV5-4 and TRBJ2-7): ETGVTQSPTHLIKTRGQQVTLRCSSQSGHNTVSWYQQALGQGPQFIFQYYREEENGRGNFPPRFSGLQFPNYSSELNVNALELDDSALYLCASSAKDRDLEQYFGPGTRLTVT.

This clonotype was detected only a few times. This chain joins TRBV6-1 and TRBJ2-2, with D tentatively TRBD1 or TRBD2 (7 bases each). The germline CDR1 and CDR2 sequences are MNHNS and SASEGT. The V gene lost 6 bases and the J gene lost 6 bases, with 17 bases spanning the gap. CDR3 length equals 15 residues. In DNA, the CDR3 is TGTGCCAGCAGCCCCGTCAGGGGGGGGGCCGGGGAGCTGTTTTTT. Translated: CASSPVRGGAGELFF.

This chain connects TRBV5-5 to TRBJ2-7; 9 bases are a match to TRBD1. The length of the CDR3 is 15 residues. Looked up from germline, CDR1 is SGHKS and CDR2 is YYEKEE (reference sequence). The junction had 9 bases not matched to a gene; V was cut back by 5 bases and J by 3 bases. In DNA form, the CDR3 reads TGTGCCAGCAGGGACCGGACAGGGGACATCTACGAGCAGTACTTC. This gives the protein CASRDRTGDIYEQYF.

This clonotype was counted only a few times. The chain combines TRBV5-1 with TRBJ2-2; the D is unclear. V lost 4 bases to trimming and J lost 3 bases, with 10 bases between them. Germline V gene data show CDR1 as SGHRS and CDR2 as YFSETQ. The CDR3 sequence is 14 residues long. CDR3: CASSPNTYTGELFF. The CDR3 nucleotides read TGCGCCAGCAGCCCTAATACGTACACCGGGGAGCTGTTTTTT.

There are a few counts of this clonotype. The gene calls are TRBV3-1 and TRBJ1-1; TRBD1 matches at 10 bases. The CDR3 totals 16 residues. J lost 8 bases, V lost 6 bases, and 15 bases had no gene match. Germline V gene data show CDR1 as LGHDT and CDR2 as YNNKEL (reference sequence). The CDR3 protein is CASSHSPGQGPTEAFF. The CDR3 coding sequence is TGTGCCAGCAGTCACAGTCCGGGACAGGGGCCCACCGAAGCTTTCTTT.

This clonotype was recorded a few times. The chain joins TRBV2 to TRBJ1-3, with D possibly being TRBD1 (5 bases). The CDR3 spans 15 residues. From germline, CDR1 is SNHLY and CDR2 FYNNEI. Trimming took 7 bases from V and 0 from J, leaving 13 bases between them. CDR3 nucleotide sequence: TGTGCCAGCACGGCTGGGACGGCCTCTGGAAACACCATATATTTT. This codes for CASTAGTASGNTIYF.

The chain recombines TRBV11-1 with TRBJ2-5; 14 bases map to TRBD2. V dropped 6 bases and J dropped 0; count of bases not matched to a gene: 9. Per germline, CDR1 SGHAT and CDR2 FQDESV (reference sequence). The CDR3 is 18 amino acids. The DNA of the CDR3 is TGTGCCAGCAGTCGGGGACTAGCGGGGGCCACGTACCAAGAGACCCAGTACTTC. Its protein product is CASSRGLAGATYQETQYF.

The chain recombines TRBV4-3 with TRBJ2-1; D uncertain. The V end lost 0 bases, the J end lost 5 bases, and 14 bases lay between the germline ends. This CDR3 has 16 residues. Germline CDR1 reads LGHNA; CDR2 reads YSLEER. The CDR3 region has the DNA TGCGCCAGCAGCCAAGAGACAACGTCGTTCCACAATGAGCAGTTCTTC. Translating gives CASSQETTSFHNEQFF.

The J gene is TRBJ2-2, the V gene TRBV20-1, with 8 bases matching TRBD2. The germline V gene has CDR1 DFQATT and CDR2 SNEGSKA (reference sequence). V was pared by 3 bases and J by 5 bases, with 2 bases of the junction left unmatched. This CDR3 contains 13 residues. Written as DNA, the CDR3 is TGCAGTGCTAGCGGGAGGGGAACCGGGGAGCTGTTTTTT. Residues: CSASGRGTGELFF.

The gene calls are TRBV20-1 and TRBJ1-5, with 8 bases identical to TRBD1. The V gene end was trimmed by 0 bases and the J gene end by 1 base; junction bases not matched to a gene: 2. The CDR3 contains 15 residues. Per the germline V gene, CDR1 is DFQATT and CDR2 is SNEGSKA (reference sequence). This chain's CDR3 is CSARDRDRSNQPQHF. CDR3 bases: TGCAGTGCTAGAGATCGGGACAGGAGCAATCAGCCCCAGCATTTT.

This chain links TRBV9 with TRBJ1-4; D remains unclear. This CDR3 contains 14 residues. CDR1 is SGDLS, CDR2 YYNGEE, per germline. V lost 0 bases and J lost 5, with 8 bases in between. Written as DNA, the CDR3 is TGTGCCAGCAGCGTAGACGGGGTGAATGAAAAACTGTTTTTT. Its translation is CASSVDGVNEKLFF.

This clonotype was seen more than once but under ten times. V is TRBV9 and J is TRBJ2-3; TRBD2 agrees at 8 bases. Losses at the gene ends were 3 bases for V and 1 base for J; bases not matched to a gene: 7. Germline values: CDR1 SGDLS, CDR2 YYNGEE. The CDR3 sequence is 16 residues long. CDR3 sequence reads: CASSAVSGVGTDTQYF. Written as DNA, the CDR3 is TGTGCCAGCAGCGCCGTTAGCGGGGTGGGCACAGATACGCAGTATTTT.

The rearrangement uses TRBV20-1 and TRBJ2-1; 11 bases line up with TRBD2. The CDR3 sequence is 14 residues long. CDR1 DFQATT and CDR2 SNEGSKA come from the germline V gene (reference sequence). The ends lost 6 bases at V and 7 bases at J; junction bases unmatched: 8. This CDR3 reads CSALLAGVGNEQFF. The CDR3 nucleotides are TGCAGTGCCCTACTAGCGGGGGTAGGTAATGAGCAGTTCTTC.

This rearrangement joins TRBV18 to TRBJ1-1, with a possible D match to TRBD1 (6 bases). Deletions cut 3 bases from V and 2 bases from J, with 13 bases between. The CDR3 is 15 residues long. Germline-derived CDR1 and CDR2 are KGHSH and LQKENI. The CDR3 here is CASSPGRGLNTEAFF. The CDR3 DNA reads as TGTGCCAGCTCACCGGGCAGGGGCCTAAACACTGAAGCTTTCTTT. The full variable domain, with the rest looked up from reference TRBV18 and TRBJ1-1, is NAGVMQNPRHLVRRRGQEARLRCSPMKGHSHVYWYRQLPEEGLKFMVYLQKENIIDESGMPKERFSAEFPKEGPSILRIQQVVRGDSAAYFCASSPGRGLNTEAFFGQGTRLTVV.

This rearrangement joins TRBV12-3 or TRBV12-4 to TRBJ2-5; TRBD1 matches at 10 bases. The CDR3 loop spans 16 amino acids. V was clipped by 5 bases and J by 4 bases; unmatched bases: 10. CDR3 nucleotides: TGTGCCAGCAGTACCGGGACAGGGGCATCAAGAGAGACCCAGTACTTC. Its translation: CASSTGTGASRETQYF.

V usage is TRBV20-1 and J usage is TRBJ1-2; 7 bases match TRBD1. Germline CDR1 and CDR2: DFQATT and SNEGSKA (reference sequence). This CDR3 is 20 amino acids long. V lost 0 bases and J lost 1; bases outside the gene matches: 20. As DNA, the CDR3 is TGCAGTGCTAGAGACCCGGGGCCAGGGGGGTTTTATGGAAGTAACTATGGCTACACCTTC. Translation gives CSARDPGPGGFYGSNYGYTF.